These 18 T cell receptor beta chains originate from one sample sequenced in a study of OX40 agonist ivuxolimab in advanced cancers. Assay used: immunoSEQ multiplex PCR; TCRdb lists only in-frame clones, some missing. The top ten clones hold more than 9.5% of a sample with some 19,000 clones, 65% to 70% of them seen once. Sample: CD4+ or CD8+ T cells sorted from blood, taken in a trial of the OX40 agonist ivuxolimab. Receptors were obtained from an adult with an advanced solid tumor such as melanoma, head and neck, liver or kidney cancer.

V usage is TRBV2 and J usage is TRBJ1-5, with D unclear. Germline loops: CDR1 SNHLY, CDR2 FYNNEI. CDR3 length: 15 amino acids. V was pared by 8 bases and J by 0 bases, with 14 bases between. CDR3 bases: TGTGCCAGCGTTGTCGGGCCTCATAGCAATCAGCCCCAGCATTTT. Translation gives CASVVGPHSNQPQHF.

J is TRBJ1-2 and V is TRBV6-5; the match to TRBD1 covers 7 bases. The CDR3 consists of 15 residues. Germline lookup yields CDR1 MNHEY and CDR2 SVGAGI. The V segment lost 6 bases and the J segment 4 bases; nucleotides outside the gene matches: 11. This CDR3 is CASSASPDRFYGYTF. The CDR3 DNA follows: TGTGCCAGCAGCGCATCACCGGACAGGTTCTATGGCTACACCTTC.

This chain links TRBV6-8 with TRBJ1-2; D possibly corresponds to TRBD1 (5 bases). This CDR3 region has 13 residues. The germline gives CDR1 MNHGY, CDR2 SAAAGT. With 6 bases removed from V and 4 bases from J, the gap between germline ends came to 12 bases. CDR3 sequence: CASSGGTAYGYTF. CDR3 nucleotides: TGTGCCAGCAGCGGAGGGACTGCCTATGGCTACACCTTC.

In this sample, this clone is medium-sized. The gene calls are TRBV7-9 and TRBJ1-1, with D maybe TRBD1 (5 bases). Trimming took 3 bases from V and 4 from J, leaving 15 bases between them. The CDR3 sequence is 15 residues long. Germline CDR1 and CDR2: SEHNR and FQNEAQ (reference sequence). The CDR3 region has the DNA TGTGCCAGCAGCTTGACAGACCAAGGTGCCACTGAAGCTTTCTTT. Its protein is CASSLTDQGATEAFF.

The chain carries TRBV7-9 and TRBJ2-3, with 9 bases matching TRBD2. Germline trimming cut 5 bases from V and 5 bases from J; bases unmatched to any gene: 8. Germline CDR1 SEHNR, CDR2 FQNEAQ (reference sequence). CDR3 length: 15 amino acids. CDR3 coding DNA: TGTGCCAGCAGCGCTGCGGGGGGGAGCGGAGATACGCAGTATTTT. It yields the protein CASSAAGGSGDTQYF.

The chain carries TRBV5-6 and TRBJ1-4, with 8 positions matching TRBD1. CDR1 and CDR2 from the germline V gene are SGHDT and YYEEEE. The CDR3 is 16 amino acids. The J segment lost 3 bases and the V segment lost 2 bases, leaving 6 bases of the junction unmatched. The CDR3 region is CASSFQGASPNEKLFF. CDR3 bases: TGTGCCAGCAGCTTTCAGGGGGCATCCCCTAATGAAAAACTGTTTTTT.

DNA of the CDR3: TGCAGCGTTGACAGCATCTCAAGCACAGATACGCAGTATTTT. Protein product: CSVDSISSTDTQYF. The chain links TRBV29-1 to TRBJ2-3; D is unclear. Germline V gene lookup returns CDR1 SQVTM and CDR2 ANQGSEA. Trimming left V 3 bases short and J 0 bases short, with 10 bases between. The CDR3 length is 14 residues.

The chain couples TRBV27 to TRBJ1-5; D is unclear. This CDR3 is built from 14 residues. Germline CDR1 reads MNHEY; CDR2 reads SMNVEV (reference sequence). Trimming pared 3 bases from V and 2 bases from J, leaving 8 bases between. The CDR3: CASSFRRGNQPQHF. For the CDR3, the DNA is TGTGCCAGCAGTTTTCGACGGGGCAATCAGCCCCAGCATTTT.

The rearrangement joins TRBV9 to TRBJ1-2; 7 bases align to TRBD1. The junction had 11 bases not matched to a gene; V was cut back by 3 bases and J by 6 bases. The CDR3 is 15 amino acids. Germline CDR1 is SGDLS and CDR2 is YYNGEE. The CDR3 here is CASSDGRGRSDGYTF. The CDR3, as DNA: TGTGCCAGCAGCGACGGGAGGGGGCGCAGTGATGGCTACACCTTC.

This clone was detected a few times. In nucleotides, the CDR3 is TGTGCCAGCAGCTTGGAACTAGCGGGCTACAATGAGCAGTTCTTC. Its protein is CASSLELAGYNEQFF. V and J are TRBV7-2 and TRBJ2-1, with 9 bases that match TRBD2. V was clipped by 3 bases and J by 3 bases; unmatched bases: 3. CDR3 length: 15 amino acids. Germline CDR1 reads SGHTA; CDR2 reads FQGNSA.

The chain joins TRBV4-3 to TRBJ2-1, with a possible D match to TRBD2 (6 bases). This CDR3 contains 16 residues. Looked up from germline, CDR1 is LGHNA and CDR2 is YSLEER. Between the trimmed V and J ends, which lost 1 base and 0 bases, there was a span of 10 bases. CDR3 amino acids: CASSQVSGSSYNEQFF. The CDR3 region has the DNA TGCGCCAGCAGCCAAGTATCCGGGAGCTCCTACAATGAGCAGTTCTTC.

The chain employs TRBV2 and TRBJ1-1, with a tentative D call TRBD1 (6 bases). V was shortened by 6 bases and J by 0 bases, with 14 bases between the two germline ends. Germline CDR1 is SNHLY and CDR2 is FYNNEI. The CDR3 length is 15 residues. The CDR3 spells CASSRTVEMNTEAFF. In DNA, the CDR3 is TGTGCCAGCAGCCGGACAGTAGAAATGAACACTGAAGCTTTCTTT.

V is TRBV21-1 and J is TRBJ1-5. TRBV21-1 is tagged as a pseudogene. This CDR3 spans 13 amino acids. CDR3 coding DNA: TGTGCCAGCTGGGAGAGGGGCCCTCAGCCCCAGCATTTT. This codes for CASWERGPQPQHF.

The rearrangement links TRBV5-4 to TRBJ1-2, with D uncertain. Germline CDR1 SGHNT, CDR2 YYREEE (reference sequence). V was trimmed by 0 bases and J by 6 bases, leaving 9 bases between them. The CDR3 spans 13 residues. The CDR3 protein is CASSLGTYDGYTF. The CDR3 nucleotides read TGTGCCAGCAGCTTGGGAACGTACGATGGCTACACCTTC. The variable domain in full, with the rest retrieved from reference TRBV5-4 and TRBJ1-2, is ETGVTQSPTHLIKTRGQQVTLRCSSQSGHNTVSWYQQALGQGPQFIFQYYREEENGRGNFPPRFSGLQFPNYSSELNVNALELDDSALYLCASSLGTYDGYTFGSGTRLTVV.

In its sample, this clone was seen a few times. As DNA, the CDR3 is TGTGCCAGCAGTTACTCGAGTTCATCCGAGCAGTACTTC. It is translated as CASSYSSSSEQYF. The chain combines TRBV6-6 with TRBJ2-7; D is undetermined. The CDR3 runs 13 residues. The germline gives CDR1 MNHNY, CDR2 SVGAGI (reference sequence). V was pared by 0 bases and J by 6 bases, with 9 bases between.

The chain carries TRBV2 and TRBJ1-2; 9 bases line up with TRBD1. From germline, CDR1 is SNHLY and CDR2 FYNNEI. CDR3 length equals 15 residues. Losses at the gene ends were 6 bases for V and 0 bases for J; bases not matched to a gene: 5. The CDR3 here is CASSPGQGSNYGYTF. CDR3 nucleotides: TGTGCCAGCAGCCCGGGACAGGGATCTAACTATGGCTACACCTTC.

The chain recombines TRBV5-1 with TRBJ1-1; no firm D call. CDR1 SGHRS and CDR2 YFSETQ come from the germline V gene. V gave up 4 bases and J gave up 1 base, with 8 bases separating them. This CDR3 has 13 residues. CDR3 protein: CASSPRRNTEAFF. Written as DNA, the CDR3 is TGCGCCAGCAGCCCAAGGCGGAACACTGAAGCTTTCTTT.

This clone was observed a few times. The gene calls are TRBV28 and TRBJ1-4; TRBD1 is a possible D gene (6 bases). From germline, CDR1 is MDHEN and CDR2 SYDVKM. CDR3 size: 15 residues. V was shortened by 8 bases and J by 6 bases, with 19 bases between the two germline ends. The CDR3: CASGTPWQGHEKLFF. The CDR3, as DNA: TGTGCCAGCGGTACCCCTTGGCAGGGGCATGAAAAACTGTTTTTT.